The rows below give T cell receptor beta chains drawn from one sample of a study of blood T cell repertoires in COVID-19. Measured with immunoSEQ multiplex PCR; TCRdb has only the in-frame clones, and not every one. The sample has about 180,000 clones; approximately 80% are singletons. Sequenced sample: peripheral blood. The receptor set was obtained from a woman in her 40s with COVID-19, enrolled during active disease. Both conserved end residues are part of each CDR3. The D gene is left open where the match is weak. Rows give clone size only sometimes, using once, few, many, or a class for an expanded clone.

d_call	v_call	j_call	clone_size	cdr3_aa	cdr3_nt
.	TRBV5-1	TRBJ1-2	.	CASSLVQGSNYGYTF	TGCGCCAGCAGCTTGGTTCAGGGATCTAACTATGGCTACACCTTC
.	TRBV7-8	TRBJ1-1	.	CATTDRTMNTEAFF	TGTGCCACGACGGACAGAACGATGAACACTGAAGCTTTCTTT
.	TRBV2	TRBJ1-5	once	CASSSGGLSNQPQHF	TGTGCCAGCAGTTCGGGGGGACTTAGCAATCAGCCCCAGCATTTT
.	TRBV15	TRBJ1-6	.	CATSRDLQANSPLHF	TGTGCCACCAGCAGAGATCTTCAGGCCAATTCACCCCTCCACTTT
TRBD1	TRBV5-1	TRBJ2-5	few	CASSRGDRDVETQYF	TGCGCCAGCAGCCGAGGGGACAGGGATGTGGAGACCCAGTACTTC
.	TRBV2	TRBJ1-2	.	CASSIRFGDGYTF	TGTGCCAGCAGTATCCGCTTCGGGGATGGCTACACCTTC
.	TRBV18	TRBJ1-1	.	CASSPSQGRAFF	TGTGCCAGCTCACCTTCACAGGGCAGGGCTTTCTTT
.	TRBV6-4	TRBJ1-2	.	CASSDSEGGGYTF	TGTGCCAGCAGTGACTCGGAAGGGGGTGGCTACACCTTC
.	TRBV20-1	TRBJ1-5	.	CSASIGVGQPQHF	TGCAGTGCTAGTATCGGGGTGGGTCAGCCCCAGCATTTT
.	TRBV10-1	TRBJ2-3	.	CASSAGLTDTQYF	TGCGCCAGCAGTGCAGGGCTCACAGATACGCAGTATTTT
.	TRBV28	TRBJ2-7	.	CASPPRGEPYEQYF	TGTGCCAGCCCCCCCCGCGGGGAGCCCTACGAGCAGTACTTC
TRBD2	TRBV7-2	TRBJ2-1	.	CASSLGLAGYNEQFF	TGTGCCAGCAGCCTGGGACTAGCGGGCTACAATGAGCAGTTCTTC
TRBD1	TRBV19	TRBJ1-6	once	CASKLGQGASPLHF	TGTGCCAGTAAGCTGGGGCAGGGGGCTTCACCCCTCCACTTT